This entry features one T cell receptor (beta chain) sequence. Its antigen remains unknown. The data originate from a study of beta chain features in type 1 diabetes. Findings and caveats of the study: Type 1 diabetes patients had TCRB CDR3s that were shorter (moderately but significantly so) in all four CD4+ subsets.

TCRB transcripts that were expressed got sequenced, as all of the isolated RNA had been reverse transcribed. Assay: immunoSEQ multiplex PCR; the TCRdb copy retains only in-frame clones and omits some. The sample holds 130,000 to 150,000 clones; about 12% are singletons and the top ten take about 1.3%. The length of the CDR3 is 14 residues. Germline lookup yields CDR1 MGHRA and CDR2 YSYEKL. The V gene lost 3 bases and the J gene lost 0 bases, with 6 bases spanning the gap. This chain links TRBV4-1 with TRBJ1-3; D gene unclear. The TCR comes from a man younger than 30 with type 1 diabetes. Input material: central memory CD4+ T cells from blood. The CDR3 DNA is TGCGCCAGCAGCCAGGGCCACTCTGGAAACACCATATATTTT. Protein product: CASSQGHSGNTIYF.